Following are 10 T cell receptor beta chains from one sample sequenced in a study of blood T cell repertoires in COVID-19. This table comes from immunoSEQ multiplex PCR, and its TCRdb copy is limited to in-frame clones, with some not included. The sample contains under 450,000 clones, roughly 90% of which appear only once. Material for sequencing was PBMCs or T cells enriched from blood (not recorded which). The receptors originated from a woman in her 30s who had recovered from COVID-19.

V usage is TRBV9 and J usage is TRBJ1-2, with TRBD1 matching 7 bases. The CDR3 is 14 residues long. CDR1 is SGDLS, CDR2 YYNGEE, per germline. Trimming took 3 bases from V and 3 from J; bases not matched to a gene: 5. The DNA of the CDR3 is TGTGCCAGCAGCGGCGGACAGGACCACTATGGCTACACCTTC. This encodes CASSGGQDHYGYTF.

The chain is built from TRBV11-2 and TRBJ2-3; D may be TRBD2 (6 bases). Germline loops: CDR1 SGHAT, CDR2 FQNNGV. The V end was cut by 5 bases, the J end by 7 bases, with 16 bases between. There are 14 residues in the CDR3. The CDR3 region has the DNA TGTGCCAGCAGCACCACCCGGGACTTTAATACGCAGTATTTT. The encoded protein is CASSTTRDFNTQYF.

The CDR3 nucleotides are TGTGCCAGCAGCCGCAAAAGGGCCAGGGGTTTTGGGAGCACTGAAGCTTTCTTT. This gives the protein CASSRKRARGFGSTEAFF. The chain employs TRBV14 and TRBJ1-1; tentatively, D is TRBD1 (6 bases). The CDR3 is 18 amino acids. CDR1 and CDR2 from the germline V gene are SGHDN and FVKESK. V dropped 4 bases and J dropped 4 bases, with 25 bases sitting between them.

The CDR3 is CASSYFTTAANYGYTF. CDR3 DNA: TGTGCCAGCAGTTATTTCACGACAGCTGCTAACTATGGCTACACCTTC. This chain joins TRBV6-5 and TRBJ1-2; perhaps TRBD1 as D (5 bases). In germline, CDR1 is MNHEY, CDR2 SVGAGI. With 3 bases removed from V and 0 bases from J, the gap between germline ends came to 14 bases. The CDR3 extends over 16 amino acids.

The chain carries TRBV18 and TRBJ2-2; 8 nucleotides match TRBD2. CDR1 and CDR2 (germline): KGHSH, LQKENI. The CDR3 extends over 18 amino acids. The junction had 15 bases not matched to a gene; V was cut back by 5 bases and J by 4 bases. This CDR3 reads CASSIMTGAGEGTGELFF. The CDR3 DNA reads TGTGCCAGCTCAATTATGACGGGAGCGGGAGAGGGCACCGGGGAGCTGTTTTTT.

This chain uses TRBV10-3 with TRBJ1-2; maybe TRBD1 (6 bases). CDR1 ENHRY and CDR2 SYGVKD come from the germline V gene. V lost 6 bases and J lost 4, with 12 bases in between. The CDR3 is 13 residues long. The CDR3 protein is CAIRATGPYGYTF. CDR3 DNA sequence: TGTGCCATCAGGGCCACAGGGCCCTATGGCTACACCTTC.

The rearrangement uses TRBV2 and TRBJ2-5; tentative D call: TRBD2 (6 bases). CDR1 and CDR2 (germline): SNHLY, FYNNEI. The V end lost 7 bases, the J end lost 4 bases, and 10 bases lay between the germline ends. This CDR3 is 12 amino acids long. The CDR3, as DNA: TGTGCCAGCACCGGAGGGCGAGAGACCCAGTACTTC. Amino acids: CASTGGRETQYF.

The chain joins TRBV5-4 to TRBJ2-1; TRBD2 might be the D (7 bases). Between the trimmed V and J ends, which lost 0 bases and 4 bases, there was a span of 11 bases. The CDR3 spans 15 residues. CDR1 SGHNT and CDR2 YYREEE come from the germline V gene (reference sequence). CDR3 DNA: TGTGCCAGCAGCTTGGCGGGGGGCCGTTACAATGAGCAGTTCTTC. This translates into CASSLAGGRYNEQFF.

In this sample, this clone turned up once. V and J are TRBV9 and TRBJ1-3; tentative D call: TRBD1 (6 bases). CDR3 length: 14 residues. Trimming pared 10 bases from V and 2 bases from J, leaving 16 bases between. CDR1 is SGDLS and CDR2 is YYNGEE in the germline V gene. This chain's CDR3 is CASSTGGTGNTIYF. The CDR3 nucleotides are TGTGCCTCTTCGACTGGGGGCACTGGAAACACCATATATTTT.

Written as DNA, the CDR3 is TGTGCCAGTAGTCCCCTGGGTAGCGATTCCTACGAGCAGTACTTC. Protein product: CASSPLGSDSYEQYF. The chain carries TRBV19 and TRBJ2-7; maybe TRBD2 (5 bases). Trimming took off 5 bases at V and 1 base at J, with 15 bases between the two ends. In germline, CDR1 is LNHDA, CDR2 SQIVND (reference sequence). This CDR3 contains 15 residues.